This T cell receptor (beta chain) was sequenced for a study of tumor and adjacent non-tumor tissue in lung cancer. Points from the study as a whole: Shorter survival was associated with higher TCR diversity in tumors.

For this clonotype: Its antigen is as yet unknown.

A modified ARM-PCR protocol with three rounds of nested PCR amplified TCRbeta. Using its own MiXCR run on the multiplex PCR reads, TCRdb lists one record per CDR3 protein. The sample holds about 67,000 distinct CDR3 sequences, around 80% seen once. The template was RNA from unsorted bulk tissue. Distant lung tissue was collected more than 3 cm away from the tumor edge. Germline V gene sequence: CDR1 SGHAT, CDR2 FQDESV (reference sequence). V was pared by 8 bases and J by 7 bases, with 15 bases between. This CDR3 is built from 14 residues. This sequence originates from a man between 60 and 70 years old with non-small cell lung cancer. The sample was distant non-tumor lung tissue. The rearrangement links TRBV11-1 to TRBJ1-6; D is undetermined. The CDR3 is CASCSGYRNSPLHF. DNA for the CDR3: TGTGCCAGCTGTTCGGGATATCGCAATTCACCCCTCCACTTT.